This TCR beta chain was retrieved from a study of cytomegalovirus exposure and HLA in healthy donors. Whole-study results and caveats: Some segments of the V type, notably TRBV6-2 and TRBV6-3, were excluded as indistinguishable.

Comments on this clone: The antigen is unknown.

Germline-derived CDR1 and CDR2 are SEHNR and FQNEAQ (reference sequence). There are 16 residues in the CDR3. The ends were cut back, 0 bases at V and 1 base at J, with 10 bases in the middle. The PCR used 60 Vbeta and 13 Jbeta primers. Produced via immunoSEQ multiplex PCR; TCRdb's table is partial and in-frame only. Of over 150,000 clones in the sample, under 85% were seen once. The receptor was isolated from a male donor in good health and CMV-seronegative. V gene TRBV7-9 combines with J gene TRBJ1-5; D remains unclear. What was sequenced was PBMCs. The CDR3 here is CASSLAGGPSNQPQHF. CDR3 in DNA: TGTGCCAGCAGCTTAGCGGGAGGGCCAAGCAATCAGCCCCAGCATTTT.